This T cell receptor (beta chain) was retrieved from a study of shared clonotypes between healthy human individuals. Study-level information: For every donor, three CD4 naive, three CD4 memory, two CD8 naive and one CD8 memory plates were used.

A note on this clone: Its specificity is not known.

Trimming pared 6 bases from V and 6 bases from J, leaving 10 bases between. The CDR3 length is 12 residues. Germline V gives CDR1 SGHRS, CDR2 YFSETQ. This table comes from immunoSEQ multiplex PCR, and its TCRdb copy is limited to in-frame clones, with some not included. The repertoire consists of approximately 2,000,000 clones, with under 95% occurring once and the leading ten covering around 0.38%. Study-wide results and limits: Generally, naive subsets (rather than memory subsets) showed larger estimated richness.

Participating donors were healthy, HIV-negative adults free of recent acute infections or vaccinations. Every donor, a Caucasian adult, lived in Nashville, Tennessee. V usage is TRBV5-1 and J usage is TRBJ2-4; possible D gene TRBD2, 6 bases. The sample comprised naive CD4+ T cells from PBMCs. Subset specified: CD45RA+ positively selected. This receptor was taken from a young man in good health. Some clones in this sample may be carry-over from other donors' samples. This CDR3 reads CASTGEGNIQYF. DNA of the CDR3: TGCGCCAGCACGGGAGAGGGAAACATTCAGTACTTC.